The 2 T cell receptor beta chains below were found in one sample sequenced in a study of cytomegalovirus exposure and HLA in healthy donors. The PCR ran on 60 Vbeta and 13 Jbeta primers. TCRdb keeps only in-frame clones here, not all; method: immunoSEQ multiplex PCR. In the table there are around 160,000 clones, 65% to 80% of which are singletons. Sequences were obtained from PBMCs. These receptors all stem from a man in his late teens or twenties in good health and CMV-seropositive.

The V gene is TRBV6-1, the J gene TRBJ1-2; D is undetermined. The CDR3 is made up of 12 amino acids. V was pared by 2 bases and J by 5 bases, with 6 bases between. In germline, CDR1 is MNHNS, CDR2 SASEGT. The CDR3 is CASSEQLYGYTF. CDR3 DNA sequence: TGTGCCAGCAGTGAACAGTTATATGGCTACACCTTC.

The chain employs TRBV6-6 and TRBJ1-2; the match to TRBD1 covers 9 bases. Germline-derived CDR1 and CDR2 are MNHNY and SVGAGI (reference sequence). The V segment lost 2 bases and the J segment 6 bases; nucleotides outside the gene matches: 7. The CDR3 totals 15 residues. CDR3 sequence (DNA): TGTGCCAGCAGTTACCCCCGGGACAGGGAAGATGGCTACACCTTC. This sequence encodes CASSYPRDREDGYTF.